The present T cell receptor (beta chain) was sequenced within a study of shared clonotypes between healthy human individuals. Generated by immunoSEQ multiplex PCR, the TCRdb table keeps only in-frame clones and is missing some. The profile shows fewer than 650,000 clones, about 79% of them singletons. The CDR3 is made up of 11 amino acids. The ends were cut back, 10 bases at V and 8 bases at J, with 14 bases in the middle. From germline, CDR1 is ENHRY and CDR2 SYGVKD. There are a few counts of this clone. The sequenced sample was PBMCs. This chain uses TRBV10-3 with TRBJ1-2; D uncertain. The TCR originated in a woman aged 35 to 49 in good health. Some clones in this sample may be carry-over from other donors' samples. The CDR3 reads CATNGIRGYTF. The DNA of the CDR3 is TGTGCCACCAACGGCATTCGGGGCTACACCTTC.